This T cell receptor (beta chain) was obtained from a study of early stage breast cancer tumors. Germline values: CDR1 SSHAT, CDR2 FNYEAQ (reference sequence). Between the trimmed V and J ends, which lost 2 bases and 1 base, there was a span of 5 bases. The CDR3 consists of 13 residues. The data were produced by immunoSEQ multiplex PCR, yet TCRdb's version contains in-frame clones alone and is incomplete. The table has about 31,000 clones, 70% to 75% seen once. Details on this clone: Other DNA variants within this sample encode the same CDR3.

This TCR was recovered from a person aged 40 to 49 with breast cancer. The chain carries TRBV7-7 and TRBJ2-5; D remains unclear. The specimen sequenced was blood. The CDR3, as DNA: TGTGCCAGCAGCTTATACCTCCAAGAGACCCAGTACTTC. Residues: CASSLYLQETQYF.